The entry below describes one T cell receptor (beta chain). One end of the junction is discordant with germline, which a read error may explain. Germline V lookup: CDR1 MNHNS, CDR2 SASEGT. The CDR3 runs 13 residues. Method: immunoSEQ multiplex PCR; TCRdb's copy keeps in-frame clones and lacks some. The sample has about 110,000 clones, 85% to 95% seen once. This record comes from a study of T cell changes during pregnancy in multiple sclerosis. This chain connects TRBV6-1 to TRBJ1-1; TRBD1 agrees at 7 bases. The sequence came from a female donor in good health, enrolled as a control in a pregnancy study. The sample here was peripheral blood, taken in the third trimester of pregnancy. CDR3 loop: CVSSEYRGTEAFF. CDR3 nucleotide sequence: TGTGTCAGCAGTGAATACAGGGGAACTGAAGCTTTCTTT.